What follows are 12 T cell receptor beta chains derived from one specimen sequenced in a study of early stage breast cancer tumors. Clones were read by immunoSEQ multiplex PCR, and TCRdb kept only the in-frame ones, dropping some. This sample has over 40,000 clones; approximately 78% occur once, and the top ten carry around 3.4%. Specimen: blood. Receptors originate from a person aged 35 to 50 with breast cancer.

The V and J genes are TRBV15 and TRBJ2-5; 12 bases agree with TRBD2. Germline CDR1 is LNHNV and CDR2 is YYDKDF (reference sequence). With 1 base clipped from V and 5 bases from J, the junction kept 11 bases outside the gene matches. The CDR3 is 18 residues long. The CDR3 nucleotides are TGTGCCACCAGCAGAGGAAAGTCTAGCGGGAGGGCCTTGGAGACCCAGTACTTC. It translates to CATSRGKSSGRALETQYF.

The chain couples TRBV6-5 to TRBJ2-1, with 10 bases matching TRBD2. The CDR3 extends over 14 amino acids. Germline CDR1 reads MNHEY; CDR2 reads SVGAGI. The V gene end was trimmed by 6 bases and the J gene end by 13 bases; junction bases not matched to a gene: 12. The CDR3 nucleotides are TGTGCCAGCAGCGGAGAGGGATTAGCGGGAGGTCAGTTCTTC. Protein product: CASSGEGLAGGQFF.

The rearrangement links TRBV2 to TRBJ1-5; 8 bases line up with TRBD1. J was trimmed by 2 bases and V by 6 bases; bases with no gene match: 3. The CDR3 contains 14 residues. Germline assignment: CDR1 SNHLY and CDR2 FYNNEI. Here the CDR3 reads CASREDRGNQPQHF. The CDR3 coding sequence is TGTGCCAGCAGGGAGGACAGGGGCAATCAGCCCCAGCATTTT.

The CDR3 loop reads CASSGTGDTEAFF. The CDR3 DNA reads TGTGCCAGCAGTGGCACAGGGGACACTGAAGCTTTCTTT. The V call is TRBV6-1, the J call TRBJ1-1; 7 nucleotides match TRBD1. V dropped 4 bases and J dropped 3; count of bases not matched to a gene: 2. This CDR3 is 13 amino acids long. CDR1 is MNHNS and CDR2 is SASEGT in the germline V gene.

The rearrangement uses TRBV2 and TRBJ2-7, with a tentative D call TRBD1 (7 bases). Trimming cost V 7 bases and J 2 bases, with 21 bases left between them. Germline CDR1 is SNHLY and CDR2 is FYNNEI. The CDR3 runs to 16 residues. The CDR3, as DNA: TGTGCCAGCAAGGAGGGAACGGGCGGGACAGCCTACGAGCAGTACTTC. Encoded protein: CASKEGTGGTAYEQYF.

This chain links TRBV5-4 with TRBJ1-5; D gene uncertain. Germline CDR1 SGHNT, CDR2 YYREEE (reference sequence). Trimming pared 6 bases from V and 0 bases from J, leaving 10 bases between. The CDR3 is 14 residues long. The CDR3 sequence: CASTTMGSNQPQHF. The DNA of the CDR3 is TGTGCCAGCACCACCATGGGTAGCAATCAGCCCCAGCATTTT.

The count of this clone is one. The rearrangement uses TRBV7-2 and TRBJ1-6; D call uncertain. CDR3 length equals 14 residues. Germline-derived CDR1 and CDR2 are SGHTA and FQGNSA. V lost 4 bases and J lost 9, with 13 bases in between. In DNA, the CDR3 is TGTGCCAGCAGCTCCGCCCCGCCTACTTCACCCCTCCACTTT. It yields the protein CASSSAPPTSPLHF.

This clone showed up just a few times. The gene calls are TRBV30 and TRBJ2-2, with D uncertain. The CDR3 length is 15 residues. CDR1 is GTSNPN and CDR2 is SVGIG in the germline V gene (reference sequence). Trimming removed 3 bases at V and 1 base at J, with 12 bases between. CDR3 sequence: CAWRYSHRNTGELFF. The CDR3 nucleotides read TGTGCCTGGAGATACTCACACAGGAACACCGGGGAGCTGTTTTTT.

V usage is TRBV6-6 and J usage is TRBJ2-3; possibly TRBD2 for D (5 bases). CDR1 and CDR2 from the germline V gene are MNHNY and SVGAGI (reference sequence). The CDR3 loop spans 15 amino acids. Trimming shortened V by 2 bases and J by 2 bases, and 11 bases separated the two germline ends. CDR3 DNA sequence: TGTGCCAGCAGTTACGGCGTGACTAACACAGATACGCAGTATTTT. This encodes CASSYGVTNTDTQYF.

The chain carries TRBV13 and TRBJ2-1; D ambiguous. This CDR3 has 11 residues. Germline V gene data show CDR1 as PRHDT and CDR2 as FYEKMQ (reference sequence). Trimming pared 2 bases from V and 4 bases from J, leaving 0 bases between. CDR3 sequence (DNA): TGTGCCAGCAGCTTATACAATGAGCAGTTCTTC. Amino acids: CASSLYNEQFF.

The V gene is TRBV5-1, the J gene TRBJ1-4, with a tentative D call TRBD1 (6 bases). The germline V and J ends were trimmed by 4 bases and 0 bases, with 10 bases remaining between them. The CDR3 runs to 15 residues. Per the germline V gene, CDR1 is SGHRS and CDR2 is YFSETQ. The CDR3 is CASSVQGTTNEKLFF. DNA for the CDR3: TGCGCCAGCAGCGTACAGGGCACAACTAATGAAAAACTGTTTTTT.

The rearrangement links TRBV5-8 to TRBJ1-4, with no clear D. Germline assignment: CDR1 SGHTS and CDR2 YDEGEE. V was shortened by 0 bases and J by 3 bases, with 9 bases between the two germline ends. The CDR3 spans 15 residues. The CDR3 sequence is CASSLGGRSNEKLFF. The CDR3 nucleotides are TGTGCCAGCAGCTTGGGCGGCAGATCTAATGAAAAACTGTTTTTT.